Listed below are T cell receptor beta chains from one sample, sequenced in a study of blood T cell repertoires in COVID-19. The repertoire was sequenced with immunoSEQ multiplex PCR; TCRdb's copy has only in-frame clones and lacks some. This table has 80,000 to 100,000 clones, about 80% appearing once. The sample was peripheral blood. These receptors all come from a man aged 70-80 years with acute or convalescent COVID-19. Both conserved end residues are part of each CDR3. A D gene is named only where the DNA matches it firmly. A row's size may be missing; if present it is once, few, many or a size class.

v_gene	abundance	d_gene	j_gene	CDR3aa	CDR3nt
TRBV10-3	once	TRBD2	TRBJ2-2	CAISESTGGAAGELFF	TGTGCCATCAGTGAGTCGACCGGGGGGGCCGCCGGGGAGCTGTTTTTT
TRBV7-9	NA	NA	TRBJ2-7	CASSPPLNGEEQYF	TGTGCCAGCAGCCCCCCGCTCAACGGAGAGGAGCAGTACTTC
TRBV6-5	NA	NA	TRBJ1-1	CASIATVNTEAFF	TGTGCCAGCATCGCCACAGTGAACACTGAAGCTTTCTTT
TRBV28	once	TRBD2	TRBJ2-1	CASSALLAGGHNNEQFF	TGTGCCAGCAGTGCCCTACTAGCGGGAGGTCATAACAATGAGCAGTTCTTC
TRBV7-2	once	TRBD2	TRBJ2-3	CASSLLAGGTDTQYF	TGTGCCAGCAGCTTACTAGCGGGAGGTACAGATACGCAGTATTTT
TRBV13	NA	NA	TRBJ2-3	CASSLEAPGGGPTDTQYF	TGTGCCAGCAGCCTCGAGGCCCCGGGTGGGGGCCCCACAGATACGCAGTATTTT
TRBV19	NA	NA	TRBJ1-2	CASNADFNYGYTF	TGTGCCAGTAACGCGGACTTTAACTATGGCTACACCTTC
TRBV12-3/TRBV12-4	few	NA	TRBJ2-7	CASSLTKEQYF	TGTGCCAGCAGTTTGACTAAGGAGCAGTACTTC
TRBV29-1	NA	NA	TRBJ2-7	CSVYLNYEQYF	TGCAGCGTCTACCTCAACTACGAGCAGTACTTC
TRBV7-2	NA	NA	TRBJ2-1	CASSPGLAALWFF	TGTGCCAGCAGCCCAGGACTGGCCGCCCTGTGGTTCTTC
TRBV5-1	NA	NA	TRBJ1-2	CASSRVNPPTNYGYTF	TGCGCCAGCAGCCGAGTGAACCCTCCTACTAACTATGGCTACACCTTC
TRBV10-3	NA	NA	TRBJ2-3	CATHSTDTQYF	TGTGCCACCCATTCAACAGATACGCAGTATTTT
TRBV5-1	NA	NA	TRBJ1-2	CASSRDTVGGRYTF	TGCGCCAGCAGCAGGGACACGGTAGGCGGGCGCTACACCTTC
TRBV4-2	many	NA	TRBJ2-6	CASSQAGTGANVLTF	TGTGCCAGCAGCCAAGCAGGGACTGGGGCCAACGTCCTGACTTTC
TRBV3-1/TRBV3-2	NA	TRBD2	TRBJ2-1	CASRGLAGEGEQFF	TGTGCCAGCAGGGGACTAGCGGGAGAGGGCGAGCAGTTCTTC
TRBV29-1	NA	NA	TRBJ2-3	CSVGGSGISDTQYF	TGCAGCGTTGGGGGTAGCGGAATTTCAGATACGCAGTATTTT
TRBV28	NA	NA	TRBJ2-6	CASSLGGAGANVLTF	TGTGCCAGCAGCCTAGGGGGGGCTGGGGCCAACGTCCTGACTTTC
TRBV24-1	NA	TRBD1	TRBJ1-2	CATSRDRGYGYTF	TGTGCCACCAGCCGGGACAGGGGCTATGGCTACACCTTC
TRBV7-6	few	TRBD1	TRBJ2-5	CASSLPLQGAGETQYF	TGTGCCAGCAGCTTACCCCTGCAGGGGGCTGGGGAGACCCAGTACTTC
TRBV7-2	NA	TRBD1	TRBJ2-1	CASSLRTGGGTGSKFF	TGTGCCAGCAGCCTAAGGACAGGGGGCGGTACGGGCTCTAAGTTCTTC
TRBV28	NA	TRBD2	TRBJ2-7	CASSQGLAGEQYF	TGTGCCAGCAGTCAAGGACTAGCGGGGGAGCAGTACTTC
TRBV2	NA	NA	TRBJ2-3	CASSELEAGDTQYF	TGTGCCAGCAGTGAGTTGGAGGCCGGAGATACGCAGTATTTT
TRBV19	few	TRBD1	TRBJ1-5	CASSLQGQPGQPQHF	TGTGCCAGCTCCTTACAGGGACAGCCAGGTCAGCCCCAGCATTTT
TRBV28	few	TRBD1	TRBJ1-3	CASSSQGGRSGNTIYF	TGTGCCAGCAGTTCCCAGGGGGGCCGGTCCGGAAACACCATATATTTT
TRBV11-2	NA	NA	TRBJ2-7	CASSLGGREQYF	TGTGCCAGCAGCTTAGGAGGGCGCGAGCAGTACTTC
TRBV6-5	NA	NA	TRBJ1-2	CASSLNRLPYGYTF	TGTGCCAGCAGTTTGAACAGGCTCCCCTATGGCTACACCTTC
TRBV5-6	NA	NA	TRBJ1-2	CASSLGRTAPYGYTF	TGTGCCAGCAGCTTGGGCCGGACAGCCCCCTATGGCTACACCTTC
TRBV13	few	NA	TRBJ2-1	CASSLYNEQFF	TGTGCCAGCAGCCTCTACAATGAGCAGTTCTTC
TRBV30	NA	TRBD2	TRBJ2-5	CAWSTGGGKTQYF	TGTGCCTGGAGCACGGGAGGGGGGAAGACCCAGTACTTC
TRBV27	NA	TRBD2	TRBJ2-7	CASSLAGGPYEQYF	TGTGCCAGCAGTCTAGCGGGAGGGCCGTACGAGCAGTACTTC